Included here is one TCR beta chain sequence, with context. Its antigen is unknown. These data originate in a study of radiation and T cells in renal cell carcinoma. Study-level points and caveats: From baseline, blood top tumor clonotypes peaked at 2 weeks post-radiation.

Produced via immunoSEQ multiplex PCR; TCRdb's table is partial and in-frame only. This sample has about 83,000 clones, with approximately 87% found just once. Time point of the sample: blood 4 weeks post-SBRT, at nephrectomy. Treatment indicated: 15 Gy SBRT to primary tumor, nephrectomy 4 weeks later. Nephrectomy followed 15 Gy stereotactic body radiation by 4 weeks. The TCR sequence derives from a woman aged 60 to 75 with renal cell carcinoma. Specimen: blood, collected from a patient whose treatment included radiotherapy and nephrectomy.

As DNA, the CDR3 is TGTGCCAGCAGCCGGATAAGGGCAGGGTGGGACACCGGGGAGCTGTTTTTT. It is translated as CASSRIRAGWDTGELFF. The J gene is TRBJ2-2, the V gene TRBV11-3; perhaps TRBD1 as D (5 bases). The V gene lost 5 bases and the J gene lost 3 bases, with 19 bases spanning the gap. The CDR3 is made up of 17 amino acids. The germline V gene encodes CDR1 SGHNT and CDR2 YENEEA.